This TCR beta chain is drawn from a study of CD8 T cells in ankylosing spondylitis. Study conclusions and caveats: Earlier studies detected some motif variants in reactive arthritis synovial fluid and blood.

This clonotype was counted a few times. Its target is not known. Preparation of TCR beta libraries was done by quantitative 5'-RACE with molecular barcodes. TCRdb reprocessed the 5' RACE reads with MiXCR, giving one entry per CDR3 protein. The sample includes 150,000 to 250,000 distinct CDR3 sequences, 10% to 15% of them seen just once. Germline values: CDR1 ENHRY, CDR2 SYGVKD. The CDR3 totals 14 residues. V was clipped by 4 bases and J by 2 bases; unmatched bases: 5. The source material was blood, either unsorted or a sorted T cell fraction (not recorded which). The TCR sequence derives from a male donor with ankylosing spondylitis or in good health (not recorded which). The rearrangement links TRBV10-3 to TRBJ2-7; 7 bases are a match to TRBD2. CDR3 in amino acids: CAISVSGTTYEQYF. The DNA of the CDR3 is TGTGCCATCAGTGTCTCCGGGACTACCTACGAGCAGTACTTC.